This T cell receptor beta chain was documented in a study of CD8+CD57+ T cells in acquired aplastic anemia. CD8+CD57+ cell expansion had been shown by flow cytometry in patients chosen for sequencing. The CDR3 extends over 16 amino acids. Trimming stripped 1 base from V and 7 bases from J, with 19 bases between. The germline V gene has CDR1 SGHVS and CDR2 FNYEAQ. The template for TCR beta VDJ and CDR3 sequence profiling was genomic DNA. TCRdb passed the reads through MiXCR, listing each CDR3 protein once. This repertoire shows about 40,000 distinct CDR3 sequences, 60% to 80% found once; its top ten account for 45% to 75%.

The sample comprised sorted CD4+, CD8+, or CD8+CD57+ T cells (not recorded which) from PBMCs. This chain connects TRBV7-6 to TRBJ2-5; D tentatively reads TRBD1 or TRBD2 (5 bases each). This TCR derives from a human donor with aplastic anemia. CDR3 in amino acids: CASSLEGRTTIATQYF. For the CDR3, the DNA is TGTGCCAGCAGCTTAGAGGGACGAACGACAATCGCGACCCAGTACTTC.